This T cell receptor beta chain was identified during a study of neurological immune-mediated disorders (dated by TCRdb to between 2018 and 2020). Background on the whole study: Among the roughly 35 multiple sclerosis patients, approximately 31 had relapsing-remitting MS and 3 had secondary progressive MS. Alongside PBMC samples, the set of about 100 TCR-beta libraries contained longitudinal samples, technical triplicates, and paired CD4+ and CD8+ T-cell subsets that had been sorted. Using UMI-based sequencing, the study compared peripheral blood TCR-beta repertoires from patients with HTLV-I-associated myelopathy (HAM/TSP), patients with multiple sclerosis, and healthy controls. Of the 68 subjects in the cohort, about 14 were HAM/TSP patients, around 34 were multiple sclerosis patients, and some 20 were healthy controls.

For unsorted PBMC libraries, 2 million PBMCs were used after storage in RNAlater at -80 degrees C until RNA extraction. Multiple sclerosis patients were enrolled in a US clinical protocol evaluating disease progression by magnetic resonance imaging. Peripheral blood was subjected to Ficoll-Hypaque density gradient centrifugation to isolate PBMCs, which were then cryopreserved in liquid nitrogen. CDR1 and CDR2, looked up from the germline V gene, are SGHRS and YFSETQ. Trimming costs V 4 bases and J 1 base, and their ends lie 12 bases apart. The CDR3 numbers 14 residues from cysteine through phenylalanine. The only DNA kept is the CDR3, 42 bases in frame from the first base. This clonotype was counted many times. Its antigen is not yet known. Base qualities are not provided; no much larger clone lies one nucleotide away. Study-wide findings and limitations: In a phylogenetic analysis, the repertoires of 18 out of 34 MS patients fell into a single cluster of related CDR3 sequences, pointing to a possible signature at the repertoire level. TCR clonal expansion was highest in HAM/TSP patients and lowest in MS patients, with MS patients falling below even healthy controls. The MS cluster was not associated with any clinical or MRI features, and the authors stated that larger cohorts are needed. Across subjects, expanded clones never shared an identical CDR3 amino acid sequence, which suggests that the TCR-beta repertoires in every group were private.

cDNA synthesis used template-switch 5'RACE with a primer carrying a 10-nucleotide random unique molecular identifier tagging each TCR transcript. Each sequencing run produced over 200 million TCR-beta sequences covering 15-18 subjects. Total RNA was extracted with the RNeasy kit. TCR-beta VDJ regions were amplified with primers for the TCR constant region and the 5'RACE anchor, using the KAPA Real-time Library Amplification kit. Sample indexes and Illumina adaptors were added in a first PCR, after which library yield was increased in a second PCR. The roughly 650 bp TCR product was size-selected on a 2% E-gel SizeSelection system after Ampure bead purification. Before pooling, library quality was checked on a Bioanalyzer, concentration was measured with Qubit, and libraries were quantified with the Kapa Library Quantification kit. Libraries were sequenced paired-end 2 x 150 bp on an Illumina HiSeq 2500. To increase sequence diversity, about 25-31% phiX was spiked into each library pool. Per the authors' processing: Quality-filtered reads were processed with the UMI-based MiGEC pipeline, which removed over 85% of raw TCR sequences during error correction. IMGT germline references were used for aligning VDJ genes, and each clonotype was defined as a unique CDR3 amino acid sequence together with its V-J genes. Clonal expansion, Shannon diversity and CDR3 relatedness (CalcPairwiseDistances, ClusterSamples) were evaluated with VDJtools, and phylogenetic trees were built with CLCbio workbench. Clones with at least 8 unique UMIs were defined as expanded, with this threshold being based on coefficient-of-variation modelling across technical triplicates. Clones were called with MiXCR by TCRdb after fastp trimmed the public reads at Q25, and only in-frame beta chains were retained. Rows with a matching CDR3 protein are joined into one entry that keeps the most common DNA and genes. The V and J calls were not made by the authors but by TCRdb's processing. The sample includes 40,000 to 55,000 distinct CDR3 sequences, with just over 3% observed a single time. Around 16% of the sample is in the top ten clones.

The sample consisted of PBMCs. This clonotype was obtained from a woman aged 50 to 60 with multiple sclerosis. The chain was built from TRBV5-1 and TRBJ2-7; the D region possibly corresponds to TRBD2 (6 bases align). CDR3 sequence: CASSAGLPSYEQYF. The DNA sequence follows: TGCGCCAGCAGCGCGGGACTGCCATCCTACGAGCAGTACTTC.